This T cell receptor beta chain was obtained from a study of blood T cell repertoires in COVID-19. Study details: In each case, the material was cDNA or gDNA derived from T cells, B-cell-depleted T cells, or PBMCs.

The V gene lost 4 bases and the J gene lost 8 bases, with 14 bases spanning the gap. This CDR3 region has 14 residues. Germline V gene sequence: CDR1 SGHTA, CDR2 FQGNSA. The authors' processing: Reference gene primer amplification gave nucleated cell count estimates. This table comes from immunoSEQ multiplex PCR, and its TCRdb copy is limited to in-frame clones, with some not included. V and J calls and clone size come straight from that table; D and trimming were deduced from the DNA. The data hold 200,000 or so clones, with roughly nine tenths observed a single time. This study enrolled people aged about 18 to 95 from under 25 US geographic areas.

Specimen: PBMCs or T cells enriched from blood (not recorded which). The clonotype comes from a woman under 40 who had recovered from COVID-19. The rearrangement links TRBV7-2 to TRBJ1-4, with a possible D match to TRBD1 (6 bases). CDR3 residues: CASSWGGAVEKLFF. The CDR3 DNA reads as TGTGCCAGCAGCTGGGGGGGCGCGGTCGAAAAACTGTTTTTT.